These 32 T cell receptor beta chains were all obtained from the same sample, sequenced in a study of blood T cell repertoires in COVID-19 (TCRdb year 2020). The method was the immunoSEQ multiplex PCR assay. As stored in TCRdb, this immuneACCESS dataset retains in-frame rearrangements with V and J assigned. A fraction of the clones does not appear; measured against another copy, unresolved V genes explain less than half of the discrepancy, and the remainder lacks a known reason. Counted in this sample were about 24,000 clones; roughly 72% of them appeared once. The ten largest clones capture 43% of the sample. The sample comprised peripheral blood. These receptors all come from a woman of 80 years or more with acute or convalescent COVID-19.

V and J are TRBV4-1 and TRBJ1-1, with D tentatively TRBD1 (5 bases). V was cut by 6 bases and J by 0 bases, with 11 bases left in between. CDR1 is MGHRA and CDR2 is YSYEKL in the germline V gene. The CDR3 is made up of 14 amino acids. The CDR3 sequence: CASRGVTVNTEAFF. The CDR3 DNA sequence: TGCGCCAGCAGAGGAGTGACAGTGAACACTGAAGCTTTCTTT.

This chain joins TRBV30 and TRBJ2-3, with TRBD2 identical over 9 bases. The CDR3 totals 13 residues. Germline V gene lookup returns CDR1 GTSNPN and CDR2 SVGIG (reference sequence). Trimming removed 4 bases from V and 1 base from J; junction bases left unmatched: 0. CDR3 sequence (DNA): TGTGCCTGGACTAGCGGGGGCACAGATACGCAGTATTTT. The encoded protein is CAWTSGGTDTQYF.

The V call is TRBV24-1, the J call TRBJ1-4, with 10 bases lining up with TRBD1. The germline V gene has CDR1 KGHDR and CDR2 SFDVKD. J gave up 0 bases and V 5 bases, and 2 bases lay outside the gene matches. CDR3 size: 16 residues. CDR3 residues: CATSAGTGATNEKLFF. CDR3 coding DNA: TGTGCCACCAGTGCCGGGACAGGGGCAACTAATGAAAAACTGTTTTTT.

The chain joins TRBV12-3 or TRBV12-4 to TRBJ1-5, with a weak D call TRBD1 (5 bases). V was pared by 1 base and J by 6 bases, with 7 bases between. The CDR3 runs to 13 residues. The CDR3 sequence is CASSLEGSQPQHF. Here the CDR3 DNA reads TGTGCCAGCAGTTTAGAGGGGTCTCAGCCCCAGCATTTT.

V gene TRBV5-6 combines with J gene TRBJ1-1; 8 nucleotides line up with TRBD1. The CDR3 covers 16 residues. The junction had 5 bases not matched to a gene; V was cut back by 1 base and J by 0 bases. Looked up from germline, CDR1 is SGHDT and CDR2 is YYEEEE. The CDR3 loop reads CASSLRTGSMNTEAFF. CDR3 nucleotide sequence: TGTGCCAGCAGCTTGCGGACAGGGTCCATGAACACTGAAGCTTTCTTT.

This clone occurred a few times. The chain links TRBV12-1 to TRBJ2-5; TRBD2 is the table's D call and was not checked against the DNA. TRBV12-1 is flagged as a pseudogene. The CDR3 totals 14 residues. The CDR3 sequence is CASSSGLPPVAQYF. The CDR3 coding sequence is TGTGCCAGCAGCTCGGGACTACCGCCGGTGGCCCAGTACTTC.

The chain links TRBV14 to TRBJ2-5; 8 nucleotides match TRBD1. The V segment lost 4 bases and the J segment 4 bases; nucleotides outside the gene matches: 5. Germline-derived CDR1 and CDR2 are SGHDN and FVKESK. This CDR3 spans 14 amino acids. CDR3 sequence reads: CASSPGQAIETQYF. CDR3 bases: TGTGCCAGCAGCCCGGGACAGGCGATAGAGACCCAGTACTTC.

V is TRBV28 and J is TRBJ1-2, with D perhaps matching TRBD1 (5 bases). CDR3 size: 15 residues. Germline values: CDR1 MDHEN, CDR2 SYDVKM. The V and J ends lost 2 bases and 7 bases respectively, with 17 bases between them. CDR3 sequence: CASSLAGRLGFGYTF. CDR3 DNA sequence: TGTGCCAGCAGTTTAGCGGGGCGTCTGGGATTTGGCTACACCTTC.

This clone was seen only a few times. The gene calls are TRBV19 and TRBJ1-1; D is perhaps TRBD1 (6 bases). Trimming left V 6 bases short and J 1 base short, with 9 bases between. Per the germline V gene, CDR1 is LNHDA and CDR2 is SQIVND (reference sequence). This CDR3 comprises 13 residues. CDR3 loop: CASSLQGNTEAFF. DNA of the CDR3: TGTGCCAGTAGCTTACAGGGGAACACTGAAGCTTTCTTT.

The table lists this clone with a few counts. The chain uses TRBV10-3 and TRBJ2-1, with 8 bases lining up with TRBD2. J lost 10 bases, V lost 4 bases, and 12 bases had no gene match. CDR1 ENHRY and CDR2 SYGVKD come from the germline V gene. This CDR3 has 15 residues. The CDR3 sequence is CAISVREGPVAEQFF. In nucleotides, the CDR3 is TGTGCCATCAGTGTCCGGGAGGGCCCGGTGGCCGAGCAGTTCTTC.

The chain couples TRBV2 to TRBJ1-6; 10 bases match TRBD1. V shed 6 bases, J shed 5 bases, and the junction held 10 bases outside the gene matches. The CDR3 is 17 amino acids. CDR1 is SNHLY and CDR2 is FYNNEI in the germline V gene. The CDR3 DNA is TGTGCCAGCAGGGTTGGACAGGGGGACTCACATAATTCACCCCTCCACTTT. Its translation is CASRVGQGDSHNSPLHF.

Comments on this clone: Within the sample, other DNA sequences also encode this same CDR3. As DNA, the CDR3 is TGTGCCAGCAGCCCAGTGACAGTTGACACTGAAGCTTTCTTT. Translated: CASSPVTVDTEAFF. J is TRBJ1-1 and V is TRBV7-9, with D possibly matching TRBD1 (5 bases). Germline V gene lookup returns CDR1 SEHNR and CDR2 FQNEAQ (reference sequence). Trimming cost V 5 bases and J 3 bases, with 13 bases left between them. CDR3 length equals 14 residues. The entire variable domain, with the rest obtained from reference TRBV7-9 and TRBJ1-1, is as follows: DTGVSQNPRHKITKRGQNVTFRCDPISEHNRLYWYRQTLGQGPEFLTYFQNEAQLEKSRLLSDRFSAERPKGSFSTLEIQRTEQGDSAMYLCASSPVTVDTEAFFGQGTRLTVV.

This rearrangement joins TRBV20-1 to TRBJ1-6; D unresolved. This CDR3 has 15 residues. The V gene's germline CDR1 is DFQATT and CDR2 SNEGSKA (reference sequence). V was cut by 3 bases and J by 3 bases, with 12 bases left in between. CDR3 in DNA: TGCAGTGCTAGTACCCAGGCCTACTATAATTCACCCCTCCACTTT. Its translation: CSASTQAYYNSPLHF.

CDR3 nucleotides: TGTGCCAGCAGCGTAGCCCCACACTACGAGCAGTACTTC. It translates to CASSVAPHYEQYF. The V and J genes are TRBV9 and TRBJ2-7; D not certain. CDR3 length: 13 amino acids. Trimming left V 0 bases short and J 3 bases short, with 7 bases between. Looked up from germline, CDR1 is SGDLS and CDR2 is YYNGEE.

V usage is TRBV27 and J usage is TRBJ1-2; 7 bases are shared with TRBD1. J was trimmed by 5 bases and V by 3 bases; bases with no gene match: 9. Germline V gene lookup returns CDR1 MNHEY and CDR2 SMNVEV (reference sequence). CDR3 length equals 15 residues. The chain's CDR3 is CASSFPDRVWYGYTF. CDR3 DNA: TGTGCCAGCAGTTTCCCCGACAGGGTTTGGTATGGCTACACCTTC.

V and J are TRBV7-9 and TRBJ2-3; 7 bases match TRBD2. The CDR3 spans 13 residues. V shed 3 bases and J 6 bases; nucleotides not matched to a gene: 3. Germline CDR1 is SEHNR and CDR2 is FQNEAQ (reference sequence). CDR3 protein: CASSFGLVDTQYF. In nucleotides, the CDR3 is TGTGCCAGCAGCTTCGGACTAGTCGATACGCAGTATTTT.

The chain links TRBV6-2 or TRBV6-3 to TRBJ2-3; D is perhaps TRBD1 (6 bases). Germline assignment: CDR1 MNHEY and CDR2 SVGEGT. The CDR3 is made up of 18 amino acids. V shed 6 bases and J shed 4 bases, with 26 bases lying between them. The CDR3 reads CASSPWGPTKRRPDTQYF. Here the CDR3 DNA reads TGTGCCAGCAGCCCCTGGGGGCCCACGAAGAGGAGGCCAGATACGCAGTATTTT.

V and J are TRBV9 and TRBJ1-1, with TRBD1 matching 10 bases. V shed 3 bases and J 5 bases; nucleotides not matched to a gene: 4. CDR3 length: 14 residues. CDR1 SGDLS and CDR2 YYNGEE come from the germline V gene. The CDR3 loop is CASSATDRGTEAFF. The CDR3 nucleotides read TGTGCCAGCAGCGCAACGGACAGGGGGACTGAAGCTTTCTTT.

Only a few counts were recorded for this clone. The V call is TRBV28, the J call TRBJ2-3, with a weak D call TRBD1 (6 bases). V was shortened by 5 bases and J by 6 bases, with 6 bases between the two germline ends. CDR1 and CDR2 (germline): MDHEN, SYDVKM. This CDR3 has 11 amino acids. CDR3: CASSDRDTQYF. CDR3 coding DNA: TGTGCCAGCAGTGACAGGGATACGCAGTATTTT.

This clone was seen more than once but under ten times. The gene calls are TRBV30 and TRBJ2-7, with 7 bases identical to TRBD1. J was trimmed by 5 bases and V by 2 bases; bases with no gene match: 3. The germline V gene encodes CDR1 GTSNPN and CDR2 SVGIG (reference sequence). This CDR3 is 12 amino acids long. The CDR3 bases are TGTGCCTGGAGTAGACAGGGCCACGAGCAGTACTTC. This codes for CAWSRQGHEQYF.

V gene TRBV23-1 combines with J gene TRBJ2-7, with 11 positions matching TRBD2. TRBV23-1 is recorded as an ORF, its role being uncertain. The CDR3 is made up of 16 amino acids. With V trimmed by 2 bases and J by 2 bases, 5 bases remained unmatched. The CDR3 protein is CASSQELAGDPYEQYF. CDR3 nucleotides: TGCGCCAGCAGTCAAGAACTAGCGGGAGACCCCTACGAGCAGTACTTC.

The chain links TRBV11-2 to TRBJ1-1, with 7 bases identical to TRBD1. The V segment lost 1 base and the J segment 1 base; nucleotides outside the gene matches: 9. Germline V gene lookup returns CDR1 SGHAT and CDR2 FQNNGV. The CDR3 contains 17 residues. CDR3 nucleotides: TGTGCCAGCAGCTTAGGACAGGGTAGGACGGCGAACACTGAAGCTTTCTTT. Amino acid sequence: CASSLGQGRTANTEAFF. Based on the CDR3 plus reference TRBV11-2 and TRBJ1-1, the full variable domain is EAGVAQSPRYKIIEKRQSVAFWCNPISGHATLYWYQQILGQGPKLLIQFQNNGVVDDSQLPKDRFSAERLKGVDSTLKIQPAKLEDSAVYLCASSLGQGRTANTEAFFGQGTRLTVV.

The chain joins TRBV5-1 to TRBJ2-3; D might be TRBD2 (6 bases). Trimming cost V 4 bases and J 2 bases, with 11 bases left between them. Germline V gene lookup returns CDR1 SGHRS and CDR2 YFSETQ. This CDR3 contains 14 residues. The CDR3 coding sequence is TGCGCCAGCAGCCTCGGACTAACCACAGATACGCAGTATTTT. It specifies CASSLGLTTDTQYF.

This clone has more than one count but fewer than ten. V usage is TRBV18 and J usage is TRBJ2-6, with 10 bases matching TRBD1. The CDR3 consists of 19 residues. Trimming at V came to 0 bases and at J to 2 bases, leaving 7 bases not matched to a gene. Per germline, CDR1 KGHSH and CDR2 LQKENI. The CDR3 sequence: CASSPPIGQGGAGANVLTF. The CDR3 region has the DNA TGTGCCAGCTCACCACCGATAGGACAGGGGGGGGCTGGGGCCAACGTCCTGACTTTC.

The gene calls are TRBV11-3 and TRBJ1-6; weak D call: TRBD1 (5 bases). This CDR3 has 13 residues. The V end was cut by 2 bases, the J end by 8 bases, with 7 bases between. Germline V gives CDR1 SGHNT, CDR2 YENEEA. DNA for the CDR3: TGTGCCAGCAGCTTAAGCAGGGATTCACCCCTCCACTTT. It encodes CASSLSRDSPLHF.

This sequence joins TRBV11-1 and TRBJ2-3; D may be TRBD1 (5 bases). CDR1 is SGHAT, CDR2 FQDESV, per germline (reference sequence). The CDR3 covers 14 residues. V was clipped by 1 base and J by 6 bases, with 11 bases between them. CDR3 DNA sequence: TGTGCCAGCAGCTTAGACAGGAACGCGGATACGCAGTATTTT. This gives the protein CASSLDRNADTQYF.

This clone was seen just once. The chain links TRBV6-5 to TRBJ2-4; 8 bases line up with TRBD2. The CDR3 is 15 residues long. Germline CDR1 and CDR2: MNHEY and SVGAGI. J gave up 1 base and V 10 bases, and 9 bases lay outside the gene matches. The CDR3 bases are TGTGCCACGGGGGGGACGGGATCGGCCAAAAACATTCAGTACTTC. Protein: CATGGTGSAKNIQYF.

This clone came up once. The rearrangement links TRBV18 to TRBJ2-7; no firm D call. CDR1 is KGHSH and CDR2 is LQKENI in the germline V gene. The CDR3 totals 11 residues. The germline V and J ends were trimmed by 4 bases and 4 bases, with 5 bases remaining between them. CDR3 sequence (DNA): TGTGCCAGCTCACGTCAGTACGAGCAGTACTTC. Residues: CASSRQYEQYF.

This sequence joins TRBV5-4 and TRBJ2-7, with a weak D call TRBD1 (6 bases). The ends were cut back, 4 bases at V and 6 bases at J, with 23 bases in the middle. CDR1 and CDR2 (germline): SGHNT, YYREEE (reference sequence). The CDR3 is 16 residues long. CDR3 nucleotides: TGTGCCAGCAGCCCCGATGTTCAGGGGTGGGGACGCGAGCAGTACTTC. Its protein is CASSPDVQGWGREQYF.

The rearrangement joins TRBV10-2 to TRBJ1-5, with 9 bases identical to TRBD1. The CDR3 sequence is 15 residues long. Germline V CDR1 and CDR2: WSHSY, SAAADI. Trimming took 5 bases from V and 6 from J; bases not matched to a gene: 8. This chain's CDR3 is CASSQQGAVGQPQHF. Written as DNA, the CDR3 is TGCGCCAGCAGTCAACAGGGGGCAGTGGGTCAGCCCCAGCATTTT.

The chain is built from TRBV9 and TRBJ1-2, with D maybe TRBD1 (6 bases). The CDR3 spans 15 residues. V dropped 4 bases and J dropped 2 bases, with 15 bases sitting between them. Germline CDR1 SGDLS, CDR2 YYNGEE. The CDR3, as DNA: TGTGCCAGCAGCCCGTACTCACAGGGAAACTATGGCTACACCTTC. Residues: CASSPYSQGNYGYTF. Based on the CDR3 plus reference TRBV9 and TRBJ1-2, the full variable domain is DSGVTQTPKHLITATGQRVTLRCSPRSGDLSVYWYQQSLDQGLQFLIQYYNGEERAKGNILERFSAQQFPDLHSELNLSSLELGDSALYFCASSPYSQGNYGYTFGSGTRLTVV.

The chain combines TRBV19 with TRBJ2-6; 7 bases fit TRBD1. The V gene's germline CDR1 is LNHDA and CDR2 SQIVND (reference sequence). V dropped 5 bases and J dropped 2; count of bases not matched to a gene: 6. There are 16 residues in the CDR3. The CDR3 nucleotides are TGTGCCAGTAGTCCACAGGGGAACACTGGGGCCAACGTCCTGACTTTC. Translation gives CASSPQGNTGANVLTF.